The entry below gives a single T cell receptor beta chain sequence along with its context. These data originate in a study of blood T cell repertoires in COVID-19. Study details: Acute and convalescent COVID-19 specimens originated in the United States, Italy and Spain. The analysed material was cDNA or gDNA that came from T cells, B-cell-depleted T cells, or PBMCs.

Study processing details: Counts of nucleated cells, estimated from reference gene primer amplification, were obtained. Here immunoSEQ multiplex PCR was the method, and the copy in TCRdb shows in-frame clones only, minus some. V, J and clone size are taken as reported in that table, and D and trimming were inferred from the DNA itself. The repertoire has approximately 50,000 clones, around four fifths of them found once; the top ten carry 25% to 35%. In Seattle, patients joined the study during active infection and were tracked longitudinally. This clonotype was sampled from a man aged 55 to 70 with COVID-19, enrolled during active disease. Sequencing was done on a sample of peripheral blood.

The CDR3 bases are TGCGCCAGCAGCTCCTGGACAGGGGAGGAGACCCAGTACTTC. This sequence encodes CASSSWTGEETQYF. J is TRBJ2-5 and V is TRBV5-1; 9 positions match TRBD1. The CDR3 is 14 residues long. After removal of 3 bases from V and 5 bases from J, the junction contained 5 bases not matched to a gene. Looked up from germline, CDR1 is SGHRS and CDR2 is YFSETQ.